Listed here are 3 T cell receptor beta chains from one sample, sequenced in a study of T cell clonality in common variable immunodeficiency. Libraries were prepared by immunoSEQ multiplex PCR; TCRdb keeps only in-frame clonotypes and omits some of them. There are tens of thousands of clones in the sample, none observed a single time. The sequenced material came from peripheral blood mononuclear cells. All receptors derive from a person between 18 and 69 years old in good health.

Many counts were recorded for this clone. Incomplete CDR3 DNA: TGTGCCAGCAGCCCCGGGACTAGCCGGACAGATACG. It is translated as CASSPGTSRTDT. From start to end, the CDR3 is CASSPGTSRTDTQYF. The genes are TRBV7-2 and TRBJ2-3; TRBD2 agrees at 9 bases. The CDR3 is cut off 3 residues early in the read; its end comes from the germline J gene. The CDR3 contains 15 residues. CDR1 is SGHTA and CDR2 is FQGNSA in the germline V gene. The ends lost 5 bases at V and 3 bases at J; junction bases unmatched: 6.

There are many counts of this clone. The observed sequence ends 3 residues before the CDR3 terminus, with the missing tail filled in from the germline J gene. The chain couples TRBV7-2 to TRBJ2-2, with TRBD2 identical over 12 bases. The CDR3 runs to 15 residues. Germline trimming cut 5 bases from V and 6 bases from J; bases unmatched to any gene: 4. Germline V gene lookup returns CDR1 SGHTA and CDR2 FQGNSA. CDR3 DNA, as far as it was read: TGTGCCAGCAGCAGGACTAGCGGGATTGCCGGGGAG. Protein product: CASSRTSGIAGE. The whole CDR3 is CASSRTSGIAGELFF. The full variable domain, completed using reference TRBV7-2 and TRBJ2-2, is GAGVSQSPSNKVTEKGKDVELRCDPISGHTALYWYRQSLGQGLEFLIYFQGNSAPDKSGLPSDRFSAERTGGSVSTLTIQRTQQEDSAVYLCASSRTSGIAGELFFGEGSRLTVL.

This clone occurred many times. The read falls 3 residues short of the CDR3 end, and the missing part is taken from the germline J gene. The rearrangement joins TRBV7-8 to TRBJ2-7; 9 nucleotides align to TRBD1. CDR3 size: 12 residues. Germline V gene data show CDR1 as SGHVS and CDR2 as FQNEAQ. The J segment lost 6 bases and the V segment lost 3 bases, leaving 0 bases of the junction unmatched. The part of the CDR3 DNA that was read is TGTGCCAGCAGCTTGACAGGGGGCGAG. Its translation: CASSLTGGE. The whole CDR3 sequence reads CASSLTGGEQYF.